These T cell receptor beta chains were read from a single sample in a study of T cell responses to AZD1222 COVID-19 vaccine. The assay was immunoSEQ multiplex PCR, and TCRdb's table has in-frame clones only and misses some. The table lists around 150,000 clones, around 90% of them singletons, with about 4.6% in the top ten. Here the sequenced sample was peripheral blood, taken on day 0 of MenACWY control vaccination. The source of these receptors is an adult in good health. Both conserved end residues are part of each CDR3. A D gene is named only where the DNA matches it firmly. The listing skips clone size in some rows; elsewhere it reads once, few, many or a size class.

clone size	D gene	J gene	V gene	CDR3 protein	CDR3 DNA
.	.	TRBJ2-5	TRBV5-4	CASSTSLAGVETQYF	.
.	.	TRBJ1-5	TRBV24-1	CATSDATGGNQPQHF	TGTGCCACCAGTGATGCGACGGGGGGCAATCAGCCCCAGCATTTT
.	TRBD1	TRBJ2-1	TRBV7-9	CASSLEGQGQDEQFF	TGTGCCAGCAGCTTAGAGGGACAGGGTCAGGATGAGCAGTTCTTC
.	.	TRBJ2-7	TRBV6-1	CASRESYEQYF	TGTGCCAGCAGGGAATCCTACGAGCAGTACTTC
.	.	TRBJ1-1	TRBV5-1	CASSSSNPGIMNTEAFF	TGCGCCAGCAGCTCCTCCAACCCAGGGATTATGAACACTGAAGCTTTCTTT
.	TRBD2	TRBJ2-5	TRBV9	CASSVDPRTRGETQYF	TGTGCCAGCAGCGTAGACCCCAGGACTAGGGGAGAGACCCAGTACTTC
.	.	TRBJ2-1	TRBV19	CASSPPGPRANNEQFF	TGTGCCAGTAGTCCTCCGGGGCCGAGGGCCAACAATGAGCAGTTCTTC
.	.	TRBJ2-1	TRBV3-1/TRBV3-2	CASSPQGLNNEQFF	TGTGCCAGCAGCCCACAGGGACTAAACAATGAGCAGTTCTTC
.	.	TRBJ1-1	TRBV7-3	CASSVGWGTEAFF	TGTGCCAGCAGCGTCGGATGGGGCACTGAAGCTTTCTTT
.	.	TRBJ2-7	TRBV28	CASSSPRTRGSSYEQYF	TGTGCCAGCAGTTCCCCTCGCACCCGAGGGAGCTCCTACGAGCAGTACTTC
.	.	TRBJ2-7	TRBV19	CASSPGPSGLPEQYF	TGTGCCAGTAGTCCCGGGCCCTCCGGCCTCCCCGAGCAGTACTTC
.	.	TRBJ2-1	TRBV11-2	CASSFYNEQFF	TGTGCCAGCAGCTTTTACAATGAGCAGTTCTTC
.	TRBD1	TRBJ1-4	TRBV28	CASGRTGTGRDEKLFF	TGTGCCAGCGGACGAACCGGGACAGGGAGGGATGAAAAACTGTTTTTT
.	.	TRBJ2-2	TRBV11-2	CASSPMLGAGELFF	TGTGCCAGCAGCCCGATGCTGGGGGCCGGGGAGCTGTTTTTT
.	.	TRBJ1-2	TRBV6-1	CASSDRTNYGYTF	TGTGCCAGCAGTGACAGAACGAACTATGGCTACACCTTC
few	.	TRBJ1-2	TRBV30	CAWSSGAGTRGNYGYTF	TGTGCCTGGAGTTCCGGCGCGGGGACCCGAGGAAACTATGGCTACACCTTC
.	.	TRBJ1-2	TRBV28	CASIKSLAGTRGYTF	TGTGCCAGCATAAAGTCGTTGGCGGGGACAAGAGGCTACACCTTC
.	TRBD1	TRBJ1-2	TRBV14	CASSPTGHYGYTF	TGTGCCAGCAGCCCGACAGGGCACTATGGCTACACCTTC
.	.	TRBJ1-2	TRBV29-1	CSAGERGGEGYTF	TGCAGCGCCGGTGAGAGGGGCGGAGAGGGCTACACCTTC
.	.	TRBJ1-5	TRBV15	CATSMTGNQPQHF	TGTGCCACCAGCATGACAGGCAATCAGCCCCAGCATTTT
.	TRBD1	TRBJ1-3	TRBV11-2	CASSLQGGSGNTIYF	TGTGCCAGCAGCCTCCAGGGGGGCTCTGGAAACACCATATATTTT
.	.	TRBJ2-1	TRBV6-5	CASKTGASYNEQFF	TGTGCCAGCAAAACCGGGGCCTCCTACAATGAGCAGTTCTTC
.	.	TRBJ1-5	TRBV9	CASSVGGAGNQPQHF	TGTGCCAGCAGCGTAGGGGGGGCTGGGAATCAGCCCCAGCATTTT
.	TRBD1	TRBJ1-2	TRBV6-4	CASKGAFGYTF	TGTGCCAGCAAGGGGGCATTTGGCTACACCTTC
few	TRBD1	TRBJ1-1	TRBV27	CASSSGQAVYTEAFF	TGTGCCAGCAGTTCCGGACAGGCCGTCTACACTGAAGCTTTCTTT
.	TRBD2	TRBJ2-3	TRBV24-1	CATSGGSTDTQYF	TGTGCCACCAGCGGGGGGAGCACAGATACGCAGTATTTT
.	TRBD2	TRBJ2-3	TRBV30	CAWRIAGGTDTQYF	TGTGCCTGGAGGATAGCGGGTGGCACAGATACGCAGTATTTT
.	.	TRBJ1-1	TRBV5-1	CASSLGVAEAFF	TGCGCCAGCAGCCTTGGTGTGGCTGAAGCTTTCTTT
few	.	TRBJ1-6	TRBV30	CAWSIVPRSYNSPLHF	TGTGCCTGGAGTATCGTTCCTCGGTCCTATAATTCACCCCTCCACTTT
.	.	TRBJ1-2	TRBV9	CASSVDSNTNYGYTF	TGTGCCAGCAGCGTGGACAGCAATACTAACTATGGCTACACCTTC
.	.	TRBJ1-5	TRBV19	CASSLRDSNQPQHF	TGTGCCAGTAGTCTCCGAGATAGCAATCAGCCCCAGCATTTT
.	.	TRBJ2-2	TRBV5-4	CASSLPHAGTGELFF	TGTGCCAGCAGCTTGCCCCACGCGGGGACCGGGGAGCTGTTTTTT
.	.	TRBJ2-5	TRBV5-1	CASSLLQGRQETQYF	TGCGCCAGCAGCTTATTGCAGGGGAGACAAGAGACCCAGTACTTC
once	TRBD2	TRBJ2-2	TRBV7-8	CASASISGSLTGELFF	TGTGCCAGCGCGTCCATTAGCGGGTCGCTGACCGGGGAGCTGTTTTTT
.	TRBD2	TRBJ2-5	TRBV7-9	CASRGLAGYGETQYF	TGTGCCAGCAGGGGACTAGCGGGATATGGAGAGACCCAGTACTTC
.	.	TRBJ2-3	TRBV9	CASSLGLQQIDTQYF	TGTGCCAGCAGCTTGGGACTCCAGCAGATCGATACGCAGTATTTT
.	.	TRBJ2-3	TRBV19	CASSIGFPDTQYF	TGTGCCAGTAGTATAGGGTTCCCGGATACGCAGTATTTT
.	.	TRBJ2-1	TRBV5-1	CASSIAVLGLTFF	TGCGCCAGCAGCATCGCGGTGCTAGGGTTAACCTTCTTC
.	.	TRBJ2-3	TRBV6-2/TRBV6-3	CASSSPEVRADTQYF	TGTGCCAGCAGTTCCCCGGAGGTCCGTGCAGATACGCAGTATTTT
.	.	TRBJ1-2	TRBV25-1	CASSGGQFYGYTF	TGTGCCAGCAGTGGAGGACAGTTCTATGGCTACACCTTC
.	.	TRBJ2-1	TRBV7-8	CASSPVYNEQFF	TGTGCCAGCAGCCCAGTCTACAATGAGCAGTTCTTC
.	TRBD1	TRBJ1-2	TRBV28	CASRGTGMGGYTF	TGTGCCAGCAGGGGGACAGGGATGGGTGGCTACACCTTC
few	.	TRBJ1-1	TRBV6-2/TRBV6-3	CASSYLLNTEAFF	TGTGCCAGCAGTTACCTCCTGAACACTGAAGCTTTCTTT
once	.	TRBJ1-1	TRBV6-5	CASSQGIGGTEAFF	TGTGCCAGCAGTCAGGGGATAGGGGGCACTGAAGCTTTCTTT
.	.	TRBJ2-1	TRBV28	CASSLPHQPHNEQFF	TGTGCCAGCAGTTTACCCCACCAACCCCACAATGAGCAGTTCTTC
once	TRBD1	TRBJ1-2	TRBV6-5	CASSLRTGRNGYTF	TGTGCCAGCAGTTTGCGGACAGGGAGGAATGGCTACACCTTC
.	TRBD2	TRBJ2-5	TRBV11-2	CASRGGTSGRGGETQYF	TGTGCCAGCAGGGGAGGGACTAGCGGGAGAGGTGGAGAGACCCAGTACTTC
.	TRBD1	TRBJ2-1	TRBV7-2	CASSFRQGWDVGEQFF	TGTGCCAGCAGCTTCCGACAGGGGTGGGACGTCGGTGAGCAGTTCTTC
.	TRBD1	TRBJ2-1	TRBV7-2	CASKGTGNGNEQFF	TGTGCCAGCAAGGGGACAGGGAACGGGAATGAGCAGTTCTTC